Below, 18 T cell receptor beta chains from the same sample are listed, as sequenced in a study of T cells after yellow fever vaccination. TCRdb redid the calling of the 5' RACE reads with MiXCR, one entry per CDR3 protein. Seen here are over 150,000 distinct CDR3 sequences, 5.5% to 8% observed once, and the top ten hold under 3%. The starting material was CD4+ T cells sorted from PBMCs, obtained on the day of the first yellow fever vaccination. These receptors originate from a man in his late teens or twenties who received the YFV17D yellow fever vaccine.

This clonotype was recorded many times. The CDR3, as DNA: TGTGCCAGCAGCTTAGGACAATCTGGCAATCAGCCCCAGCATTTT. The encoded protein is CASSLGQSGNQPQHF. This chain joins TRBV7-2 and TRBJ1-5, with no clear D. In germline, CDR1 is SGHTA, CDR2 FQGNSA. Trimming stripped 1 base from V and 2 bases from J, with 9 bases between. This CDR3 has 15 residues.

The chain uses TRBV9 and TRBJ2-3, with 11 bases identical to TRBD1. Germline CDR1 SGDLS, CDR2 YYNGEE. The CDR3 length is 17 residues. V dropped 3 bases and J dropped 4; count of bases not matched to a gene: 10. This CDR3 is CASSARRTGGASDTQYF. The CDR3 DNA reads TGTGCCAGCAGCGCGCGTCGGACAGGGGGCGCCTCAGATACGCAGTATTTT.

In its sample, this clonotype was seen a few times. The J gene is TRBJ2-4, the V gene TRBV5-1; D is undetermined. V shed 0 bases and J shed 0 bases, with 10 bases lying between them. Germline values: CDR1 SGHRS, CDR2 YFSETQ. The CDR3 is 16 residues long. Here the CDR3 DNA reads TGCGCCAGCAGCTTGGTTCCCAGGACAGCCAAAAACATTCAGTACTTC. Encoded protein: CASSLVPRTAKNIQYF.

The chain couples TRBV10-2 to TRBJ2-5; the D is unclear. Per germline, CDR1 WSHSY and CDR2 SAAADI. The CDR3 covers 13 residues. V dropped 3 bases and J dropped 2 bases, with 7 bases sitting between them. CDR3 region: CASSEQIQETQYF. CDR3 nucleotide sequence: TGCGCCAGCAGTGAACAGATTCAAGAGACCCAGTACTTC.

The rearrangement links TRBV10-3 to TRBJ2-6; weak D call: TRBD1 (5 bases). CDR3 length: 16 amino acids. Germline CDR1 ENHRY, CDR2 SYGVKD. Trimming stripped 6 bases from V and 0 bases from J, with 12 bases between. The CDR3 nucleotides read TGTGCCATCAGGGGTACCGACAGCTCTGGGGCCAACGTCCTGACTTTC. Its translation is CAIRGTDSSGANVLTF.

The chain uses TRBV7-8 and TRBJ1-6; D remains ambiguous. The CDR3 extends over 13 amino acids. V lost 1 base to trimming and J lost 8 bases, with 6 bases between them. The germline V gene has CDR1 SGHVS and CDR2 FQNEAQ. The CDR3: CASSLGRDSPLHF. The CDR3 nucleotides read TGTGCCAGCAGCTTAGGGAGGGATTCACCCCTCCACTTT.

This chain connects TRBV7-9 to TRBJ2-3; D possibly uses TRBD1 or TRBD2 (6 bases each). CDR1 is SEHNR, CDR2 FQNEAQ, per germline (reference sequence). The CDR3 has 14 residues. V gave up 2 bases and J gave up 6 bases, with 12 bases separating them. The CDR3 nucleotides are TGTGCCAGCAGCTTAATGGGGGCGGGGGATACGCAGTATTTT. Translating gives CASSLMGAGDTQYF. Variable domain in full (rest from reference TRBV7-9 and TRBJ2-3): DTGVSQNPRHKITKRGQNVTFRCDPISEHNRLYWYRQTLGQGPEFLTYFQNEAQLEKSRLLSDRFSAERPKGSFSTLEIQRTEQGDSAMYLCASSLMGAGDTQYFGPGTRLTVL.

This clonotype was recorded at least ten times. The CDR3, as DNA: TGTGCCAGCAGCTCGACAGGTATAGGACAAGAGACCCAGTACTTC. Encoded protein: CASSSTGIGQETQYF. The rearrangement links TRBV5-6 to TRBJ2-5, with D perhaps TRBD1 (6 bases). The germline CDR1 and CDR2 sequences are SGHDT and YYEEEE. The V gene lost 3 bases and the J gene lost 2 bases, with 14 bases spanning the gap. The CDR3 totals 15 residues.

This clonotype was recorded at least ten times. The chain links TRBV24-1 to TRBJ2-1; 10 nucleotides line up with TRBD2. There are 17 residues in the CDR3. Germline CDR1 and CDR2: KGHDR and SFDVKD. V was pared by 2 bases and J by 4 bases, with 7 bases of the junction left unmatched. The CDR3 reads CATSDSRAGGPYNEQFF. The CDR3 DNA sequence: TGTGCCACCAGTGATTCTCGAGCGGGGGGGCCTTACAATGAGCAGTTCTTC.

This clonotype was found many times. The chain recombines TRBV4-1 with TRBJ2-3, with TRBD2 identical over 7 bases. The germline V gene has CDR1 MGHRA and CDR2 YSYEKL. The CDR3 is made up of 17 amino acids. Trimming took 3 bases from V and 5 from J; bases not matched to a gene: 14. As DNA, the CDR3 is TGCGCCAGCAGCCAGAGCGGGAACACGGCTTTAGGAGATACGCAGTATTTT. Amino acids: CASSQSGNTALGDTQYF.

The chain joins TRBV5-5 to TRBJ2-5; the D gene is possibly TRBD1 (6 bases). The CDR3 spans 14 residues. Germline V gene lookup returns CDR1 SGHKS and CDR2 YYEKEE (reference sequence). V dropped 3 bases and J dropped 3 bases, with 12 bases sitting between them. The CDR3 DNA is TGTGCCAGCAGCTCCAGGGGAGAGGAAGAGACCCAGTACTTC. It encodes CASSSRGEEETQYF. The variable domain in full, completed from reference TRBV5-5 and TRBJ2-5, reads DAGVTQSPTHLIKTRGQQVTLRCSPISGHKSVSWYQQVLGQGPQFIFQYYEKEERGRGNFPDRFSARQFPNYSSELNVNALLLGDSALYLCASSSRGEEETQYFGPGTRLLVL.

In its sample, this clonotype was seen a few times. The gene calls are TRBV5-5 and TRBJ2-1; TRBD2 agrees at 9 bases. Germline V gene lookup returns CDR1 SGHKS and CDR2 YYEKEE (reference sequence). Trimming removed 4 bases from V and 7 bases from J; junction bases left unmatched: 12. CDR3 size: 16 residues. For the CDR3, the DNA is TGTGCCAGCAGCGGGGATTGGGCGGGGGGGAGTAATGAGCAGTTCTTC. Translating it yields CASSGDWAGGSNEQFF.

This clonotype was seen at least ten times. This rearrangement joins TRBV6-4 to TRBJ2-5; perhaps D is TRBD1 or TRBD2 (5 bases each). Germline V gives CDR1 MRHNA, CDR2 SNTAGT. The CDR3 totals 17 residues. The ends were cut back, 0 bases at V and 5 bases at J, with 19 bases in the middle. Here the CDR3 reads CASSDSGRLAPWETQYF. CDR3 nucleotide sequence: TGTGCCAGCAGTGACTCGGGACGTCTGGCACCGTGGGAGACCCAGTACTTC.

The V gene is TRBV4-1, the J gene TRBJ1-6, with 8 positions matching TRBD1. The CDR3 is 16 residues long. V lost 3 bases, J lost 9 bases, and 10 bases stayed unmatched. Germline V gene lookup returns CDR1 MGHRA and CDR2 YSYEKL. The CDR3 DNA reads as TGCGCCAGCAGCCACCACCACAGGGGGGAAAGTTCACCCCTCCACTTT. Protein sequence: CASSHHHRGESSPLHF.

The V gene is TRBV2, the J gene TRBJ2-7; D might be TRBD1 (6 bases). Germline V lookup: CDR1 SNHLY, CDR2 FYNNEI. V gave up 6 bases and J gave up 4 bases, with 19 bases separating them. CDR3 length: 15 residues. The CDR3 region has the DNA TGTGCCAGCAGAGTGCCGACCCAAAGGGGGTACGAGCAGTACGTC. Translating gives CASRVPTQRGYEQYV.

This clonotype came up many times. The gene calls are TRBV7-3 and TRBJ2-2, with 7 bases aligning to TRBD2. There are 15 residues in the CDR3. V was clipped by 4 bases and J by 4 bases; unmatched bases: 6. Looked up from germline, CDR1 is SGHTA and CDR2 is FQGTGA. For the CDR3, the DNA is TGTGCCAGCAGCTCATCGTCGGGGGGCACCGGGGAGCTGTTTTTT. Translated, it gives CASSSSSGGTGELFF.

The V call is TRBV5-6, the J call TRBJ2-1; D remains unclear. In germline, CDR1 is SGHDT, CDR2 YYEEEE. CDR3 length: 15 amino acids. The ends were cut back, 5 bases at V and 0 bases at J, with 12 bases in the middle. Here the CDR3 reads CASSRTPSSYNEQFF. CDR3 sequence (DNA): TGTGCCAGCAGTCGGACCCCGAGCTCCTACAATGAGCAGTTCTTC.

The chain employs TRBV20-1 and TRBJ2-5; 8 bases map to TRBD1. V dropped 6 bases and J dropped 5; count of bases not matched to a gene: 8. CDR1 is DFQATT and CDR2 is SNEGSKA in the germline V gene (reference sequence). This CDR3 spans 13 amino acids. Here the CDR3 DNA reads TGCAGTGCCGCCAGGGGGCAGGAGGAGACCCAGTACTTC. Translation: CSAARGQEETQYF.